This T cell receptor beta chain was found in a study of CD8 T cells in ankylosing spondylitis. Findings and limits, study-wide: What appeared characteristic of ankylosing spondylitis blood was a TCR beta motif of under 10 highly homologous variants. Disease-associated clones were reportedly significantly overrepresented in matched ankylosing spondylitis synovial fluid. In reactive arthritis synovial fluid and blood, some motif variants had been reported before.

About this clonotype: Its antigen remains unidentified.

The V gene's germline CDR1 is KGHSH and CDR2 LQKENI. This CDR3 is 16 amino acids long. The ends were cut back, 6 bases at V and 0 bases at J, with 15 bases in the middle. Scientists made TCR beta libraries using quantitative 5'-RACE with molecular barcodes. One entry per CDR3 protein results from TCRdb running MiXCR on the 5' RACE reads. The sample consists of 400,000 or so distinct CDR3 sequences, 26% of them appearing once. The clonotype originates from a male donor with ankylosing spondylitis. The sequencing sample was made of blood, either unsorted or a sorted T cell fraction (not recorded which). The J gene is TRBJ1-3, the V gene TRBV18; D gene ambiguous. The DNA of the CDR3 is TGTGCCAGCTCCCATCCCACCGGGAGCTCTGGAAACACCATATATTTT. This sequence encodes CASSHPTGSSGNTIYF.